The 23 T cell receptor beta chains presented below share a single source sample, sequenced in a study of human thymus T cells. The method was immunoSEQ multiplex PCR; TCRdb's version includes in-frame clones alone and lacks a portion of them. This table holds 40,000 to 55,000 clones, 94% found once. The sample taken for sequencing was blood. Source of these receptors: a boy younger than two with a congenital heart defect but otherwise immunologically healthy.

The J gene is TRBJ1-6, the V gene TRBV9, with D maybe TRBD1 (6 bases). Trimming took off 1 base at V and 4 bases at J, with 9 bases between the two ends. The germline V gene has CDR1 SGDLS and CDR2 YYNGEE. CDR3 size: 15 residues. CDR3 sequence reads: CASSVNRDYNSPLHF. For the CDR3, the DNA is TGTGCCAGCAGCGTAAACAGGGATTATAATTCACCCCTCCACTTT.

The rearrangement uses TRBV6-1 and TRBJ2-3; weak D call: TRBD2 (6 bases). CDR1 MNHNS and CDR2 SASEGT come from the germline V gene. Trimming stripped 0 bases from V and 8 bases from J, with 9 bases between. This CDR3 has 13 residues. This CDR3 is CASSEAISGTQYF. The DNA of the CDR3 is TGTGCCAGCAGTGAAGCCATTAGCGGTACGCAGTATTTT.

The CDR3 DNA reads as TGTGCCAGCAGTGATTCAGGGGTTGGCTACACCTTC. Translated, it gives CASSDSGVGYTF. The rearrangement uses TRBV6-4 and TRBJ1-2; D is possibly TRBD1 (6 bases). The CDR3 spans 12 residues. CDR1 MRHNA and CDR2 SNTAGT come from the germline V gene. Trimming removed 3 bases from V and 7 bases from J, with 9 bases in between.

The chain carries TRBV4-1 and TRBJ2-3, with 9 bases that match TRBD1. CDR1 MGHRA and CDR2 YSYEKL come from the germline V gene. There are 17 residues in the CDR3. J was trimmed by 2 bases and V by 3 bases; bases with no gene match: 9. CDR3 protein: CASSHGRGQGNTDTQYF. The CDR3 coding sequence is TGCGCCAGCAGCCATGGCCGGGGACAGGGTAACACAGATACGCAGTATTTT.

The rearrangement joins TRBV6-6 to TRBJ2-5; possibly TRBD1 or TRBD2 for D (6 bases each). Germline V CDR1 and CDR2: MNHNY, SVGAGI (reference sequence). CDR3 size: 16 residues. Trimming cost V 2 bases and J 9 bases, with 22 bases left between them. The CDR3 DNA reads as TGTGCCAGCAGTTACGTGGGGGGCTCTCTTACTGGGGCCCAGTACTTC. Protein sequence: CASSYVGGSLTGAQYF.

For the CDR3, the DNA is TGTGCCAGCAGCTTGAGGACTAGCGGGGGGTCCTCTCGCGATACGCAGTATTTT. It yields the protein CASSLRTSGGSSRDTQYF. The chain recombines TRBV5-4 with TRBJ2-3; 14 bases are shared with TRBD2. The V gene's germline CDR1 is SGHNT and CDR2 YYREEE (reference sequence). The CDR3 has 18 amino acids. V dropped 1 base and J dropped 6; count of bases not matched to a gene: 10. Combining the CDR3 with reference TRBV5-4 and TRBJ2-3 gives the whole variable domain ETGVTQSPTHLIKTRGQQVTLRCSSQSGHNTVSWYQQALGQGPQFIFQYYREEENGRGNFPPRFSGLQFPNYSSELNVNALELDDSALYLCASSLRTSGGSSRDTQYFGPGTRLTVL.

The J gene is TRBJ1-1, the V gene TRBV7-2; a possible D gene is TRBD1 (5 bases). CDR3 length: 14 residues. Germline V gene sequence: CDR1 SGHTA, CDR2 FQGNSA. Trimming took 4 bases from V and 9 from J, leaving 18 bases between them. The CDR3 is CASSSVSGPAKAFF. The CDR3 bases are TGTGCCAGCAGCTCGGTTTCGGGGCCCGCAAAAGCTTTCTTT.

V and J are TRBV28 and TRBJ2-7, with 10 bases that match TRBD1. Trimming cost V 6 bases and J 5 bases; bases outside gene matches: 1. The CDR3 consists of 12 residues. Germline V gene data show CDR1 as MDHEN and CDR2 as SYDVKM. The CDR3 bases are TGTGCCAGCAGGGGGACAGGGGACGAGCAGTACTTC. It is translated as CASRGTGDEQYF.

CDR3 sequence reads: CASSRHPGVAGVGETQYF. The CDR3 region has the DNA TGCGCCAGCAGCCGTCACCCCGGGGTAGCGGGGGTAGGGGAGACCCAGTACTTC. The chain couples TRBV4-3 to TRBJ2-5; 9 bases line up with TRBD2. CDR1 LGHNA and CDR2 YSLEER come from the germline V gene. J was trimmed by 5 bases and V by 4 bases; bases with no gene match: 17. The CDR3 contains 18 residues.

This clone showed up just a few times. The chain carries TRBV4-2 and TRBJ1-6, with D uncertain. The germline gives CDR1 LGHNA, CDR2 YNFKEQ. The CDR3 loop spans 14 amino acids. V lost 1 base and J 7 bases, leaving 8 bases between the germline ends. The CDR3 here is CASSQGVRNSPLHF. In DNA form, the CDR3 reads TGTGCCAGCAGCCAAGGAGTAAGAAATTCACCCCTCCACTTT.

The chain is built from TRBV6-6 and TRBJ1-1; 7 bases map to TRBD1. The length of the CDR3 is 12 residues. V lost 7 bases and J lost 6; bases outside the gene matches: 5. From germline, CDR1 is MNHNY and CDR2 SVGAGI (reference sequence). In DNA, the CDR3 is TGTGCCAGCAAACGGACAGGCGCTGAAGCTTTCTTT. Translation: CASKRTGAEAFF.

This clone came up once. The sample has other DNA sequences that encode this CDR3 too. The chain joins TRBV7-6 to TRBJ2-5; 7 nucleotides align to TRBD1. Germline CDR1 SGHVS, CDR2 FNYEAQ. The CDR3 runs 13 residues. V gave up 5 bases and J gave up 5 bases; unmatched junction bases: 5. The CDR3: CASSRGGRETQYF. In DNA, the CDR3 is TGTGCCAGCAGCCGAGGGGGCCGGGAGACCCAGTACTTC.

Regarding this clone: The sample holds other DNA sequences that translate to the same CDR3. The rearrangement links TRBV27 to TRBJ1-1; D call uncertain. Germline values: CDR1 MNHEY, CDR2 SMNVEV (reference sequence). This CDR3 has 14 residues. Trimming left V 4 bases short and J 5 bases short, with 14 bases between. The DNA of the CDR3 is TGTGCCAGCAGTTCACGGGTGGCGGGGACTGAAGCTTTCTTT. Translation: CASSSRVAGTEAFF.

The J gene is TRBJ2-3, the V gene TRBV9; the match to TRBD2 covers 9 bases. This CDR3 is built from 15 residues. Trimming at V came to 1 base and at J to 7 bases, leaving 7 bases not matched to a gene. CDR1 is SGDLS, CDR2 YYNGEE, per germline. Here the CDR3 reads CASSVTAGGLNTQYF. Here the CDR3 DNA reads TGTGCCAGCAGCGTAACAGCGGGGGGTTTAAATACGCAGTATTTT.

The rearrangement joins TRBV11-2 to TRBJ1-1, with a tentative D call TRBD1 (6 bases). The length of the CDR3 is 16 residues. Germline assignment: CDR1 SGHAT and CDR2 FQNNGV. The V end was cut by 4 bases, the J end by 4 bases, with 19 bases between. For the CDR3, the DNA is TGTGCCAGCAGCTCTACTACAGGGTTCGGTTTCACTGAAGCTTTCTTT. This translates into CASSSTTGFGFTEAFF. The full variable domain, in which reference TRBV11-2 and TRBJ1-1 provide the parts outside the CDR3, is EAGVAQSPRYKIIEKRQSVAFWCNPISGHATLYWYQQILGQGPKLLIQFQNNGVVDDSQLPKDRFSAERLKGVDSTLKIQPAKLEDSAVYLCASSSTTGFGFTEAFFGQGTRLTVV.

The rearrangement uses TRBV30 and TRBJ1-6; 8 bases line up with TRBD1. Trimming at V came to 3 bases and at J to 6 bases, leaving 10 bases not matched to a gene. This CDR3 is 16 amino acids long. In germline, CDR1 is GTSNPN, CDR2 SVGIG (reference sequence). The CDR3 protein is CAWRGGTGRTNSPLHF. For the CDR3, the DNA is TGTGCCTGGAGAGGTGGGACAGGTCGAACTAATTCACCCCTCCACTTT.

V and J are TRBV21-1 and TRBJ1-2; the table's D call, TRBD1, has no DNA check behind it. TRBV21-1 is flagged as a pseudogene. The CDR3 length is 15 residues. As DNA, the CDR3 is TGTGCCAGCAGCAAAGGAAGCCAGGGGGCCTATGGCTACACCTTC. The encoded protein is CASSKGSQGAYGYTF.

This chain links TRBV2 with TRBJ2-7, with D maybe TRBD1 (5 bases). Germline V gene data show CDR1 as SNHLY and CDR2 as FYNNEI. The V end was cut by 7 bases, the J end by 1 base, with 8 bases between. This CDR3 region has 12 residues. The CDR3 here is CASKGRSYEQYF. The CDR3 DNA reads as TGTGCCAGCAAGGGGCGTTCCTACGAGCAGTACTTC.

The genes are TRBV6-5 and TRBJ1-2; D is ambiguous. Germline V CDR1 and CDR2: MNHEY, SVGAGI. The CDR3 contains 13 residues. V lost 9 bases, J lost 4 bases, and 15 bases lay in between. CDR3 sequence (DNA): TGTGCCAGTACCGAAGGGTTCAGCTATGGCTACACCTTC. Residues: CASTEGFSYGYTF.

V and J are TRBV4-2 and TRBJ2-7, with a tentative D call TRBD2 (6 bases). The CDR3 runs to 16 residues. Germline V gene sequence: CDR1 LGHNA, CDR2 YNFKEQ. Trimming left V 5 bases short and J 0 bases short, with 17 bases between. The CDR3 DNA reads as TGTGCCAGCAGCTTAACTAGCTCCGTTAGCTCCTACGAGCAGTACTTC. Protein sequence: CASSLTSSVSSYEQYF.

This chain links TRBV4-1 with TRBJ2-5; D is unclear. The ends were cut back, 3 bases at V and 5 bases at J, with 10 bases in the middle. CDR1 is MGHRA, CDR2 YSYEKL, per germline. The CDR3 is 13 residues long. Written as DNA, the CDR3 is TGCGCCAGCAGCCACCCGGGTGGGGAGACCCAGTACTTC. This sequence encodes CASSHPGGETQYF.

V is TRBV4-3 and J is TRBJ2-7; 9 bases agree with TRBD1. The germline V gene encodes CDR1 LGHNA and CDR2 YSLEER. CDR3 size: 16 residues. The V segment lost 3 bases and the J segment 4 bases; nucleotides outside the gene matches: 10. DNA for the CDR3: TGCGCCAGCAGCCAGCTTATTACCGGGACAGGGTACGAGCAGTACTTC. Translated: CASSQLITGTGYEQYF.

The chain uses TRBV29-1 and TRBJ2-5; D gene uncertain. Germline lookup yields CDR1 SQVTM and CDR2 ANQGSEA. The germline V and J ends were trimmed by 5 bases and 0 bases, with 10 bases remaining between them. The CDR3 consists of 13 residues. CDR3 coding DNA: TGCAGCGTTATGGCGGTGTACCAAGAGACCCAGTACTTC. Its translation is CSVMAVYQETQYF.